The rows below give T cell receptor beta chains drawn from one sample of a study of T cells in Graves' hyperthyroidism and ophthalmopathy. TCRdb re-analysed the multiplex PCR reads in MiXCR, keeping a single row per CDR3 protein. The sample contains about 560,000 distinct CDR3 sequences, roughly a sixth of which appear only once. Input material: blood. Source of these receptors: a woman between 18 and 29 years old with Graves' hyperthyroidism. Each CDR3 is given with its conserved first and last residue. D genes are given only for firm matches. The listing skips clone size in some rows; elsewhere it reads once, few, many or a size class.

cdr3_nt cdr3_aa v_call clone_size d_call j_call
TGTGCCTGGACCCCAGGGGCAGGGAACTATGGCTACACCTTC CAWTPGAGNYGYTF TRBV30 few . TRBJ1-2
TGTGCCAGTACCCTAGTGTCCTACGAGCAGTACTTC CASTLVSYEQYF TRBV2 many . TRBJ2-7
TGTGCCAGCAGCGGGGGGACAGGGAACTATGGCTACACCTTC CASSGGTGNYGYTF TRBV4-2 few TRBD1 TRBJ1-2
TGTGCCAGCAGTCAGGCAGCTACAGGCATGAACACTGAAGCTTTCTTT CASSQAATGMNTEAFF TRBV28 few . TRBJ1-1
TGTGCCAGCCTCGGCAGGACTAGTTCGGGGACCCAGTACTTC CASLGRTSSGTQYF TRBV2 many TRBD2 TRBJ2-5
TGTGCCAGCGCTCCTAGCGGGGGGGCGAACACCGGGGAGCTGTTTTTT CASAPSGGANTGELFF TRBV6-1 . TRBD2 TRBJ2-2
TGTGCCAGCAGTCTCTTGAAGTGGGGGGATGACTATGGCTACACCTTC CASSLLKWGDDYGYTF TRBV6-1 few . TRBJ1-2
TGTGCCAGCAGCCTCGAGGGACCGATTTATAATTCACCCCTCCACTTT CASSLEGPIYNSPLHF TRBV27 . . TRBJ1-6
TGCAGTGTCCTAGCGGGAGTGTCGGCCAAAAACATTCAGTACTTC CSVLAGVSAKNIQYF TRBV20-1 many TRBD2 TRBJ2-4
TGTGCCATCAGTGATCAGCGGGAGGTCCCAGATACGCAGTATTTT CAISDQREVPDTQYF TRBV10-3 many TRBD2 TRBJ2-3
TGTGCCAGCAGTTTGGGGTGGACGGGGGACTATGGCTACACCTTC CASSLGWTGDYGYTF TRBV28 many . TRBJ1-2
TGTGCCAGCAGTCGAACAGGGAAGCCGAACACTGAAGCTTTCTTT CASSRTGKPNTEAFF TRBV25-1 . . TRBJ1-1
TGTGCCAGCACCTTCGCAGATACGCAGTATTTT CASTFADTQYF TRBV2 few . TRBJ2-3
TGTGCCAGCAGTTTAATGGGGGCGGCCACTGAAGCTTTCTTT CASSLMGAATEAFF TRBV27 . . TRBJ1-1
TGCAGTGCTAGTTGGGGACATTTGAACACTGAAGCTTTCTTT CSASWGHLNTEAFF TRBV20-1 many . TRBJ1-1
TGTGCCAGCAGTTACTCGCGACGGACCATGAACACTGAAGCTTTCTTT CASSYSRRTMNTEAFF TRBV6-2/TRBV6-3 many . TRBJ1-1
TGTGCCAGCAGCCAATGGACAGGGAAGAGTCAGCCCCAGCATTTT CASSQWTGKSQPQHF TRBV12-3/TRBV12-4 many TRBD1 TRBJ1-5
TGTGCCAGCTCACGAACGGCCACGCCCGCAGATACGCAGTATTTT CASSRTATPADTQYF TRBV18 many . TRBJ2-3
TGTGCCAGTCGGACACGAACCATCGACAGGGAGGACAATGAGCAGTTCTTC CASRTRTIDREDNEQFF TRBV19 few . TRBJ2-1
TGTGCCAGCAGTTTAGCGCTTGACCGCGCTGGTGCGAAGACCCAGTACTTC CASSLALDRAGAKTQYF TRBV12-3/TRBV12-4 . . TRBJ2-5
TGTGCCAGCAGCTTAAGTACCTCGGGCAATCAGCCCCAGCATTTT CASSLSTSGNQPQHF TRBV7-2 many . TRBJ1-5
TGTGCCAGCAGTTTTGGGGGCCCATACAATGAGCAGTTCTTC CASSFGGPYNEQFF TRBV12-3/TRBV12-4 few . TRBJ2-1
TGTGCCAGCAGTTTAGCTTGGGCCAGGCTGATAAATGAGCAGTTCTTC CASSLAWARLINEQFF TRBV12-3/TRBV12-4 . . TRBJ2-1
TGTGCCAGCAGCGTTCAGGGGGCCACTGAAGCTTTCTTT CASSVQGATEAFF TRBV3-1 many TRBD1 TRBJ1-1
TGTGCCAGCAGCACCGACAGGGGCCCGTCCTACGAGCAGTACTTC CASSTDRGPSYEQYF TRBV7-9 . TRBD1 TRBJ2-7
TGTGCCAGCAGGCCCGCAGAAACCGGGGAGCTGTTTTTT CASRPAETGELFF TRBV2 . . TRBJ2-2
TGTGCCAGTAGTAAGGCGACAGGGGTATACGAGCAGCACTTC CASSKATGVYEQHF TRBV19 . TRBD1 TRBJ2-7
TGTGCCAGCAGCCACCGGAGAGGGGTAACGGACACTGAAGCTTTCTTT CASSHRRGVTDTEAFF TRBV6-1 many . TRBJ1-1
TGTGCCAGCAGTTTATGGTCGAGCGGGATTGCCAAAAACATTCAGTACTTC CASSLWSSGIAKNIQYF TRBV28 many TRBD2 TRBJ2-4
TGTGCCAGCAGCGACCGGGGACAGGAGAGCTCTGGGGCCAACGTCCTGACTTTC CASSDRGQESSGANVLTF TRBV7-9 . TRBD1 TRBJ2-6
TGTGCCAGCAGCCCACAGGGGGTTGAAGAGACCCAGTACTTC CASSPQGVEETQYF TRBV11-2 . TRBD1 TRBJ2-5
TGCAGTGCTAGCGTGGGCCGGAGGCAGCCCCAGCATTTT CSASVGRRQPQHF TRBV20-1 . . TRBJ1-5
TGTGCCAGCGGGGACAGGACCTACGAGCAGTACTTC CASGDRTYEQYF TRBV27 . TRBD1 TRBJ2-7
TGTGCCAGCAGTGAATGGTCTAGCGGGGGTTCCTACGAGCAGTACTTC CASSEWSSGGSYEQYF TRBV6-1 many TRBD2 TRBJ2-7
TGTGCCATCAGTGAGTCTTCGAACACCGGGGAGCTGTTTTTT CAISESSNTGELFF TRBV10-3 few . TRBJ2-2
TGTGCCAGCAGCTCACACGGGGATCAGCCCCAGCATTTT CASSSHGDQPQHF TRBV11-1 many . TRBJ1-5
TGTGCCAGCAGCACCTCCGGCCCGCCGGGGGTAACCTACGAGCAGTACTTC CASSTSGPPGVTYEQYF TRBV28 many . TRBJ2-7
TGTGCCACCAGTGACCCCACAGGGGTGGCCGGGGAGCTGTTTTTT CATSDPTGVAGELFF TRBV24-1 . TRBD1 TRBJ2-2
TGTGCCAGCAGCTTAGGGGGGGGACTAGCGGGATCCGCCTACGAGCAGTACTTC CASSLGGGLAGSAYEQYF TRBV11-2 . TRBD2 TRBJ2-7
TGTGCCAGCAGTCGGCAGTTTTTCGGTTCGAGCCTAAACTATGGCTACACCTTC CASSRQFFGSSLNYGYTF TRBV6-2/TRBV6-3 many . TRBJ1-2
TGTGCCATCAGTGGAAAAACACTAGCGGGAGGGCCAACCTACGAGCAGTACTTC CAISGKTLAGGPTYEQYF TRBV10-3 many TRBD2 TRBJ2-7
TGTGCCAGCAGCCGAGGGTCGGGCAATCAGCCCCAGCATTTT CASSRGSGNQPQHF TRBV6-2/TRBV6-3 . . TRBJ1-5
TGTGCCAGCAGCCAAGATGAGGACGGGGGGGCCCCAATCACAGATACGCAGTATTTT CASSQDEDGGAPITDTQYF TRBV4-2 few TRBD2 TRBJ2-3
TGTGCCAGCAGTCGACCCAGCGGCACTGAAGCTTTCTTT CASSRPSGTEAFF TRBV12-3/TRBV12-4 many . TRBJ1-1
TGCAGTGCTAGAGCGGGCGACGGTCAAGCCTATGGCTACACCTTC CSARAGDGQAYGYTF TRBV20-1 many . TRBJ1-2
TGTGCCACCAGTGATTTAAGGAGAGGCGGACAGCCCGACAATGAGCAGTTCTTC CATSDLRRGGQPDNEQFF TRBV24-1 . . TRBJ2-1
TGCGCCAGCAGCTTGTATTTCGGGACAACAAACACTGAAGCTTTCTTT CASSLYFGTTNTEAFF TRBV5-1 few . TRBJ1-1
TGTGCCAGCAGTCCCGCCGAAGATACGCAGTATTTT CASSPAEDTQYF TRBV28 many . TRBJ2-3
TGTGCCACCAGTGAGTCATCGGGGCGCGAGCAGTACTTC CATSESSGREQYF TRBV24-1 many . TRBJ2-7
TGTGCCAGCAGTTTAAACAGGGGAAGCAATCAGCCCCAGCATTTT CASSLNRGSNQPQHF TRBV12-3/TRBV12-4 many TRBD1 TRBJ1-5
TGTGCCAGTAGGGACCCGTGGAGTAACAATCAGCCCCAGCATTTT CASRDPWSNNQPQHF TRBV19 . . TRBJ1-5
TGCGCCAGCAGAGACGGGACAGCTTCCAATGAGCAGTTCTTC CASRDGTASNEQFF TRBV5-1 many TRBD1 TRBJ2-1
TGTGCCAGCAGCTTAGGGGGGGGGAGGTATGAGCAGTTCTTC CASSLGGGRYEQFF TRBV7-9 few TRBD2 TRBJ2-1
TGTGCCATCAATTCCGGGACAGAGAACAATGAGCAGTTCTTC CAINSGTENNEQFF TRBV10-3 few TRBD1 TRBJ2-1
TGTGCCAGCAGTTTAAGGGCGGGGACAGGGAGCTCCTACAATGAGCAGTTCTTC CASSLRAGTGSSYNEQFF TRBV12-3/TRBV12-4 many TRBD1 TRBJ2-1
TGCGCCAGCAGCACGGGGATAGGGTATGGCTACACCTTC CASSTGIGYGYTF TRBV5-1 . . TRBJ1-2
TGTGCCAGCAGTTACTCGTTCAAGACTATAATTGAAGCTTTCTTT CASSYSFKTIIEAFF TRBV6-2/TRBV6-3 few . TRBJ1-1